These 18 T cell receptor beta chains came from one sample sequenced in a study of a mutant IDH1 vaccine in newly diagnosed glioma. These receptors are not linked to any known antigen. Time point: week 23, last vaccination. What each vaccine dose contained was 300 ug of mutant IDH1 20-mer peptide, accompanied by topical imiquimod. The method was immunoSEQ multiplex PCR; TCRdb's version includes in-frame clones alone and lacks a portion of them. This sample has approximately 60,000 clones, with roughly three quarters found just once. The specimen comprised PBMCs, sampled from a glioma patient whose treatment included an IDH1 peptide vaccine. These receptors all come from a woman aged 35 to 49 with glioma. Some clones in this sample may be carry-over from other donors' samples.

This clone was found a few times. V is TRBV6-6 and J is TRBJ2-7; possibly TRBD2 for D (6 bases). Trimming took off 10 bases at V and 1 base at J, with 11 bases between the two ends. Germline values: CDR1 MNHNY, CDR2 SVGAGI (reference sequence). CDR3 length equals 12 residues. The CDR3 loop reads CATARGSYEQYF. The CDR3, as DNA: TGTGCCACGGCACGGGGGTCCTACGAGCAGTACTTC.

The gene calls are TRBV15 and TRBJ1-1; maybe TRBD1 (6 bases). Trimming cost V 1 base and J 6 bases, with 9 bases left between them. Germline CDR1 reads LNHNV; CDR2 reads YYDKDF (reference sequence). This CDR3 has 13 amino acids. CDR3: CATSRGGGAEAFF. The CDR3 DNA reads TGTGCCACCAGCAGAGGAGGGGGTGCTGAAGCTTTCTTT.

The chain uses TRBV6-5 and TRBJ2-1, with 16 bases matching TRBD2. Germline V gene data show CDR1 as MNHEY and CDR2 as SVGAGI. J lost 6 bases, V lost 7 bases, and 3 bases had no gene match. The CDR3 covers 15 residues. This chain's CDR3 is CASTGTSGGANEQFF. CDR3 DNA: TGTGCCAGCACCGGGACTAGCGGGGGGGCCAATGAGCAGTTCTTC.

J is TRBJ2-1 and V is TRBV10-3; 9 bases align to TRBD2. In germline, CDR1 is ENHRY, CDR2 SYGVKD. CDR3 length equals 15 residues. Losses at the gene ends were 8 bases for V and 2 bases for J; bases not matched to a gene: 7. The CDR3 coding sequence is TGTGCCATCTCCCAGCGGGGGGCGGCCTACAATGAGCAGTTCTTC. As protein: CAISQRGAAYNEQFF.

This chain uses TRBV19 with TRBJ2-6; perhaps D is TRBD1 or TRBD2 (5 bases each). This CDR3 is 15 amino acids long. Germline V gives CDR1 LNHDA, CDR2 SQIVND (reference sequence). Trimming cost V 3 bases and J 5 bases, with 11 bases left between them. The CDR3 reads CASSMGRSWANVLTF. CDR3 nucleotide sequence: TGTGCCAGTAGTATGGGACGGTCATGGGCCAACGTCCTGACTTTC.

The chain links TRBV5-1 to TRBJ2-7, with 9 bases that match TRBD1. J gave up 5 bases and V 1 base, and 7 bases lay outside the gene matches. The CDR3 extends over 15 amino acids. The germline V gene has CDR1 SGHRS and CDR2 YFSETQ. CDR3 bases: TGCGCCAGCAGCTTGTCGGGACAGGGTACCCACGAGCAGTACTTC. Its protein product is CASSLSGQGTHEQYF.

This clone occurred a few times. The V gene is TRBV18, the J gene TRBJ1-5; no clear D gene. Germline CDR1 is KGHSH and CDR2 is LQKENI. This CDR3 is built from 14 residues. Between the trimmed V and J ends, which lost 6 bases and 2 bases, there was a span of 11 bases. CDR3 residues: CASSTGVGNQPQHF. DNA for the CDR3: TGTGCCAGCTCGACCGGGGTGGGCAATCAGCCCCAGCATTTT.

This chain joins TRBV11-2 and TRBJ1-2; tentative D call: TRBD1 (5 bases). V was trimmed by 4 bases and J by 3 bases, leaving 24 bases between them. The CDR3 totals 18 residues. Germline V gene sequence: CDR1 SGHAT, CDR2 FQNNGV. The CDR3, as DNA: TGTGCCAGCAGCTCCACTTCCCCCGGGACCCGAGGGGACTATGGCTACACCTTC. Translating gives CASSSTSPGTRGDYGYTF.

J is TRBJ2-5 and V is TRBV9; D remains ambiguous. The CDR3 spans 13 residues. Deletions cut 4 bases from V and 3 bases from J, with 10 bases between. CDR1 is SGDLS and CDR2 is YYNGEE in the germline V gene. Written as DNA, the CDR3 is TGTGCCAGCAGCCCTCCAGTCGAAGAGACCCAGTACTTC. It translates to CASSPPVEETQYF. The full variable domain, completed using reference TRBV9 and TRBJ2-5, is DSGVTQTPKHLITATGQRVTLRCSPRSGDLSVYWYQQSLDQGLQFLIQYYNGEERAKGNILERFSAQQFPDLHSELNLSSLELGDSALYFCASSPPVEETQYFGPGTRLLVL.

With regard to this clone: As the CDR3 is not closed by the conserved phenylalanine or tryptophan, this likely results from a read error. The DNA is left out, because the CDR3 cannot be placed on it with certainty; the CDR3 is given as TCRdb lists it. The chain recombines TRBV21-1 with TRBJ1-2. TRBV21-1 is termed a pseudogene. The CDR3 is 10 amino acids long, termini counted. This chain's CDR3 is CASSKAKETR.

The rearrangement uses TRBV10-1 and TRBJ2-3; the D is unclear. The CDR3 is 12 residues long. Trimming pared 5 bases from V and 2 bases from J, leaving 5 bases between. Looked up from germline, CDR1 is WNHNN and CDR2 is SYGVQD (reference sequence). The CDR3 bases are TGCGCCAGCAGTAAAAACACAGATACGCAGTATTTT. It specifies CASSKNTDTQYF.

The CDR3 loop reads CASSRGQRNTGELFF. The CDR3 nucleotides are TGTGCCAGCAGCCGGGGGCAGAGGAACACCGGGGAGCTGTTTTTT. The J gene is TRBJ2-2, the V gene TRBV9; D could derive from TRBD1 or TRBD2 (6 bases each). The germline V gene encodes CDR1 SGDLS and CDR2 YYNGEE. V gave up 4 bases and J gave up 1 base, with 11 bases separating them. CDR3 length: 15 amino acids. Together with reference TRBV9 and TRBJ2-2, the CDR3 gives the full variable domain: DSGVTQTPKHLITATGQRVTLRCSPRSGDLSVYWYQQSLDQGLQFLIQYYNGEERAKGNILERFSAQQFPDLHSELNLSSLELGDSALYFCASSRGQRNTGELFFGEGSRLTVL.

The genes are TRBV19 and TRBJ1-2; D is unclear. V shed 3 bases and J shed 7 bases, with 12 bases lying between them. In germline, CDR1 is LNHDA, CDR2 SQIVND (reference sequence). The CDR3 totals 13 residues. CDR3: CASSISVFGGYTF. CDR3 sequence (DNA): TGTGCCAGTAGTATTTCCGTCTTCGGTGGCTACACCTTC.

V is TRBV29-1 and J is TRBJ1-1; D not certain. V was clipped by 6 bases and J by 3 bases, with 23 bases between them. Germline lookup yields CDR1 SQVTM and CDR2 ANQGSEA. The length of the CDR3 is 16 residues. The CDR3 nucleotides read TGCAGCGTCGATCTCGGACGGATGATACACGACACTGAAGCTTTCTTT. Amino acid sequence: CSVDLGRMIHDTEAFF.

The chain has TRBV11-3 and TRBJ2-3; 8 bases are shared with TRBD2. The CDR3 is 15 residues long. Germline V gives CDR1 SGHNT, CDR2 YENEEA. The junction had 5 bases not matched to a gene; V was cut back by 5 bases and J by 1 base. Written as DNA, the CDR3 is TGTGCCAGCAGCCCCCATAGCGGGGGCACAGATACGCAGTATTTT. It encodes CASSPHSGGTDTQYF.

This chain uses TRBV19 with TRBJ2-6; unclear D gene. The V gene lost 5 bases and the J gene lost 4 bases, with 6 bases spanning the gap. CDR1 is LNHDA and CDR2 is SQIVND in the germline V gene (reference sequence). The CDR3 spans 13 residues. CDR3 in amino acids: CASSYAGANVLTF. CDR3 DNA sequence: TGTGCCAGTAGTTATGCAGGGGCCAACGTCCTGACTTTC.

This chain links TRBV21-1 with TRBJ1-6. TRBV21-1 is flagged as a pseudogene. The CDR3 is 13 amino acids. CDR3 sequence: CASSKEGKGLLHF. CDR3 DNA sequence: TGTGCCAGCAGCAAAGAGGGGAAGGGACTTCTCCACTTT.

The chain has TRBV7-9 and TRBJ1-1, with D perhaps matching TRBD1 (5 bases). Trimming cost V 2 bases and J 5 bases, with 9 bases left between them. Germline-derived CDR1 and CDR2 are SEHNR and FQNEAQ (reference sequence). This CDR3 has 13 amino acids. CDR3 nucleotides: TGTGCCAGCAGCTTAAACGGGGGTACTGAAGCTTTCTTT. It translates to CASSLNGGTEAFF.